This T cell receptor (beta chain) derives from a study of blood T cell repertoires in COVID-19. Looking at the study overall: The United States, Italy and Spain supplied acute and convalescent COVID-19 samples.

Germline V gene sequence: CDR1 LNHDA, CDR2 SQIVND (reference sequence). V was pared by 7 bases and J by 7 bases, with 10 bases between. This CDR3 has 12 residues. Profiling relied on immunoSEQ multiplex PCR, and the TCRdb table lists in-frame clones only, not all of them. The data contain fewer than 80,000 clones, around nine tenths of them singletons. The TCR originated in a human donor in a cohort sampled during active COVID-19. The J gene is TRBJ2-2, the V gene TRBV19; D is perhaps TRBD2 (5 bases). Sample: peripheral blood. CDR3 DNA sequence: TGTGCCAGTACTCCCGGGGTCGGGGAGCTGTTTTTT. It translates to CASTPGVGELFF.